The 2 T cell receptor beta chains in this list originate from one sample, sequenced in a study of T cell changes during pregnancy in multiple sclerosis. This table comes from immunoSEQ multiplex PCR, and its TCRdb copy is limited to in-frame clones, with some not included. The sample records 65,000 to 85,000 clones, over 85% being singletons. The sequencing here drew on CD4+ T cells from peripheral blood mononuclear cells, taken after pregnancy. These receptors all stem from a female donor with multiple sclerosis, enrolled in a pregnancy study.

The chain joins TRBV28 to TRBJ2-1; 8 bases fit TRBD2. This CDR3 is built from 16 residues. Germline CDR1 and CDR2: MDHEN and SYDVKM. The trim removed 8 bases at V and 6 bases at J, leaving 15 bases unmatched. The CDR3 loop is CASETGAGASSNEQFF. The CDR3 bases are TGTGCCAGCGAAACTGGAGCGGGAGCATCTAGCAATGAGCAGTTCTTC.

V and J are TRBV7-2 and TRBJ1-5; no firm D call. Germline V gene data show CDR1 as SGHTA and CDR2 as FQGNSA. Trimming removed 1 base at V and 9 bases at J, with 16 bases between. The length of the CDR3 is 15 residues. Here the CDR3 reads CASSLDPGPTGPQHF. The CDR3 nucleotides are TGTGCCAGCAGCTTAGATCCAGGCCCAACCGGGCCCCAGCATTTT.